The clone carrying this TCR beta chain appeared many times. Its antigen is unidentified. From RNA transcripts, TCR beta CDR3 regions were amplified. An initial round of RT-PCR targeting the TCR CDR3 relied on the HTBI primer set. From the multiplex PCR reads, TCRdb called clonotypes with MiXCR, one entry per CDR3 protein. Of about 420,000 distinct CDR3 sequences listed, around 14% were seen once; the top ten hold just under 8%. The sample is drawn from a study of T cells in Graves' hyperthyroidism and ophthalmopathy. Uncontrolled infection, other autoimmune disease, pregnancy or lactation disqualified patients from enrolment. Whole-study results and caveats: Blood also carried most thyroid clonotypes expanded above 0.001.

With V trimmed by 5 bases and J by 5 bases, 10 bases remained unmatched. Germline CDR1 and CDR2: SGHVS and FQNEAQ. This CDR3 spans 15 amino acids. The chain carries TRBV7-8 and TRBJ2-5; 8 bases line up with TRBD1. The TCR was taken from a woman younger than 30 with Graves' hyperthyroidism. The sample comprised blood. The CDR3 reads CASSERTGFRETQYF. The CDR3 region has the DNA TGTGCCAGCAGCGAGAGGACAGGGTTTAGGGAGACCCAGTACTTC.